This T cell receptor (beta chain) was found in a study of CD8 T cells in ankylosing spondylitis. Whole-study results and caveats: Matched ankylosing spondylitis synovial fluid reportedly showed significant enrichment of disease-linked clones.

A quantitative 5'-RACE method, one with molecular barcodes, was used to make TCR beta libraries. TCRdb recomputed calls from the 5' RACE reads with MiXCR, one row per CDR3 protein. The sample lists about 130,000 distinct CDR3 sequences; roughly 15% were seen once. This clonotype was seen more than once but under ten times. What it recognizes is unknown. Germline loops: CDR1 DFQATT, CDR2 SNEGSKA (reference sequence). The CDR3 length is 16 residues. Trimming at V came to 5 bases and at J to 4 bases, leaving 13 bases not matched to a gene. The material sequenced was blood, either unsorted or a sorted T cell fraction (not recorded which). The chain joins TRBV20-1 to TRBJ2-7, with 11 bases that match TRBD2. The clonotype comes from a female donor with ankylosing spondylitis or in good health (not recorded which). The CDR3 region is CSARHPTSGRTYEQYF. DNA of the CDR3: TGCAGTGCTCGCCACCCAACTAGCGGGAGAACGTACGAGCAGTACTTC.